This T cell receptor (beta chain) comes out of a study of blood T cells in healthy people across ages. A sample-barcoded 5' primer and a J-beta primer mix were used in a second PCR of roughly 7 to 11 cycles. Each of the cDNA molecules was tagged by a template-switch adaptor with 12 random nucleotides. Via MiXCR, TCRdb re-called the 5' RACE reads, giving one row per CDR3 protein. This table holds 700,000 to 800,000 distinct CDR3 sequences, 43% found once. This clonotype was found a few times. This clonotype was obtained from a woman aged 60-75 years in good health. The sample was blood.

The CDR3 DNA is TGTGCCAGCAGCCAAGAAATCAGGGGAACAGATACGCAGTATTTT. Translated: CASSQEIRGTDTQYF. The J gene is TRBJ2-3, the V gene TRBV14; perhaps TRBD1 as D (6 bases). Germline lookup yields CDR1 SGHDN and CDR2 FVKESK. V lost 0 bases and J lost 3, with 10 bases in between. The CDR3 is 15 residues long.